Its frequency marks the clone carrying this T cell receptor (beta chain) as medium-sized. Its antigen is as yet unknown. TRB amplification used around 0.25 ug of peripheral blood genomic DNA. The sample is drawn from a study of T cell clusters in autoimmune cytopenias. Study as a whole: Per sample, median TRB depth was approximately 47,000 reads, yielding a median about 2,500 distinct clonotypes. Broader study findings: TRB repertoire shifts in secondary cytopenia and chronic lymphocytic leukemia mostly reflected lymphoma, not autoimmunity.

Germline V lookup: CDR1 ENHRY, CDR2 SYGVKD. The CDR3 covers 14 residues. Multiplex touch-down PCR amplified TRB using TRB-A and TRB-B pools in one tube. From its re-call of the multiplex PCR reads, TCRdb lists each CDR3 protein once, without DNA. In total, the table holds approximately 8,200 distinct CDR3 sequences. This rearrangement joins TRBV10-3 to TRBJ2-2; there is no DNA to check the TCRdb D call of TRBD1. This receptor was obtained from a human donor with an autoimmune cytopenia or autoimmune hepatitis (not recorded which). What was sequenced was peripheral blood. CDR3 loop: CAISESVGAGELFF.